The sequence of this T cell receptor beta chain was determined in a study of cytomegalovirus exposure and HLA in healthy donors. There are 14 residues in the CDR3. CDR1 and CDR2 (germline): SGHNT, YYREEE (reference sequence). The junction had 3 bases not matched to a gene; V was cut back by 0 bases and J by 6 bases. The study's findings and limits: Using a false discovery rate of 0.05, a later analysis showed that approximately 16,000 TCR beta sequences were associated with HLA alleles.

Regarding this clone: What it recognizes is unknown.

Both 60 Vbeta primers and 13 Jbeta primers went into the PCR. Authors' data handling: A later analysis tallied about 80 million unique TCR beta chains, about 11 million of them shared. Profiled with immunoSEQ multiplex PCR; TCRdb holds only in-frame clones, not every one. The V and J calls and clone size are taken from that table; D and trimming were inferred from the DNA. The sample comprises more than 95,000 clones, roughly 80% of which are singletons, and 6.9% rests with the top ten. The TCR sequence derives from a man aged 25-45 years in good health and CMV-seropositive. The chain links TRBV5-4 to TRBJ2-1; 7 bases line up with TRBD2. Specimen: PBMCs. The CDR3 protein is CASSLEAGSNEQFF. CDR3 sequence (DNA): TGTGCCAGCAGCTTGGAAGCGGGAAGCAATGAGCAGTTCTTC.